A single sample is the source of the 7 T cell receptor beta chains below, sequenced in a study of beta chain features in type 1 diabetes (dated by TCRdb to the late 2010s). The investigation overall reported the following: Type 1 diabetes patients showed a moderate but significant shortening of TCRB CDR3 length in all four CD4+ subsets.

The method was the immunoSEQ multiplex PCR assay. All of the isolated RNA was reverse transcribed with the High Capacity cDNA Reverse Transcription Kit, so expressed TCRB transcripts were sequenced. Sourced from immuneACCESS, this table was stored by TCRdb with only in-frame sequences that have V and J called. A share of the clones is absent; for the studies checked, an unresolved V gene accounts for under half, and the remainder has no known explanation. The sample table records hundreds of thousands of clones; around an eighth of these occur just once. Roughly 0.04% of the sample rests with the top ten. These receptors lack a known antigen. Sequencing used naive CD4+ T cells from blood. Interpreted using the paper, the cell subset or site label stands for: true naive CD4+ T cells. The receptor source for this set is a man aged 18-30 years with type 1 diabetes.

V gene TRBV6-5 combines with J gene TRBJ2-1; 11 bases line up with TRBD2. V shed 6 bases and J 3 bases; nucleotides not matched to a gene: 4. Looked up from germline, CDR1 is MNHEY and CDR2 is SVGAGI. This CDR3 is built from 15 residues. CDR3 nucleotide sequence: TGTGCCAGCAGCCGACTAGCGGGAATCTACAATGAGCAGTTCTTC. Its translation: CASSRLAGIYNEQFF.

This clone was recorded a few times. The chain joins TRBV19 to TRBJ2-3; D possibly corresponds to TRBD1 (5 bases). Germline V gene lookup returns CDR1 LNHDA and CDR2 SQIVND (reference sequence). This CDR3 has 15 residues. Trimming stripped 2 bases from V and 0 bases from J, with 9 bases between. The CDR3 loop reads CASSIQQGSTDTQYF. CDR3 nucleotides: TGTGCCAGTAGTATACAGCAGGGTAGCACAGATACGCAGTATTTT. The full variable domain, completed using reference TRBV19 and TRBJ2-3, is DGGITQSPKYLFRKEGQNVTLSCEQNLNHDAMYWYRQDPGQGLRLIYYSQIVNDFQKGDIAEGYSVSREKKESFPLTVTSAQKNPTAFYLCASSIQQGSTDTQYFGPGTRLTVL.

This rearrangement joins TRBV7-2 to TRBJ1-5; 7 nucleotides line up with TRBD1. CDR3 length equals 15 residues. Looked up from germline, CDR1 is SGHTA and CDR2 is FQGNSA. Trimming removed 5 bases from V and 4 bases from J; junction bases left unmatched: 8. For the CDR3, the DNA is TGTGCCAGCAGCCCGGCGACAGGGTGGAATCAGCCCCAGCATTTT. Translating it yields CASSPATGWNQPQHF. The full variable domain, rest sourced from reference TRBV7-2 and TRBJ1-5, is GAGVSQSPSNKVTEKGKDVELRCDPISGHTALYWYRQSLGQGLEFLIYFQGNSAPDKSGLPSDRFSAERTGGSVSTLTIQRTQQEDSAVYLCASSPATGWNQPQHFGDGTRLSIL.

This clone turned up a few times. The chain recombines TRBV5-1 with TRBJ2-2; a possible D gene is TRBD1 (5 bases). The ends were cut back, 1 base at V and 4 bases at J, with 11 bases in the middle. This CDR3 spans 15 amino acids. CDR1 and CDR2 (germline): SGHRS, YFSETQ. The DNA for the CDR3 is TGCGCCAGCAGCTTGATCCAGGGTGGCACCGGGGAGCTGTTTTTT. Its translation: CASSLIQGGTGELFF.

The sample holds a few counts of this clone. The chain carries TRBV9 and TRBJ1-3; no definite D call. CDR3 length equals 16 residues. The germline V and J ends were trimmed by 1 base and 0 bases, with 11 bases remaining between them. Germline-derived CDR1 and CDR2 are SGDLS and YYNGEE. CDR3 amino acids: CASSVYGKSSGNTIYF. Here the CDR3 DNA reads TGTGCCAGCAGCGTATATGGCAAAAGCTCTGGAAACACCATATATTTT.

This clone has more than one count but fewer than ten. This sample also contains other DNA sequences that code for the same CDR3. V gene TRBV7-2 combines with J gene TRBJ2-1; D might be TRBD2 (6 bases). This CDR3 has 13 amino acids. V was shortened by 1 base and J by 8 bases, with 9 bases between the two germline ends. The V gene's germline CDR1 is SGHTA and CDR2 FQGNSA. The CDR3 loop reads CASSLDRGDEQFF. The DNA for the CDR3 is TGTGCCAGCAGCTTAGACCGCGGGGATGAGCAGTTCTTC.

Here the CDR3 DNA reads TGCGCCAGCAGCCAAGCAACAGGGGTCTATGGCTACACCTTC. Its translation is CASSQATGVYGYTF. The V call is TRBV4-1, the J call TRBJ1-2, with 7 bases aligning to TRBD1. The J segment lost 4 bases and the V segment lost 1 base, leaving 3 bases of the junction unmatched. Germline V CDR1 and CDR2: MGHRA, YSYEKL. The CDR3 length is 14 residues.